The 7 T cell receptor beta chains below all came from one sample that was sequenced in a study of Graves' ophthalmopathy and Graves' hyperthyroidism. Using RNA transcripts, the TCR beta CDR3 regions were amplified. Second-round multiplex PCR came after a first-round RT-PCR that employed HTBI primers. TCRdb redid the calling of the multiplex PCR reads with MiXCR, one entry per CDR3 protein. Of roughly 420,000 distinct CDR3 sequences in the sample, roughly 21% are singletons; the top ten hold around 3.1%. The sequencing input was peripheral blood. The receptors derive from a woman aged 18 to 35 with stable Graves' hyperthyroidism.

This clonotype was seen at least ten times. The V gene is TRBV18, the J gene TRBJ2-5; 8 nucleotides align to TRBD2. The CDR3 has 16 residues. CDR1 and CDR2 (germline): KGHSH, LQKENI. After removal of 3 bases from V and 1 base from J, the junction contained 7 bases not matched to a gene. CDR3 nucleotide sequence: TGTGCCAGCTCACCGACTCTAGCGGGTTCCCAAGAGACCCAGTACTTC. Its translation is CASSPTLAGSQETQYF.

This clonotype showed up many times. One end of the junction does not line up with germline, which may come from a read error. The V and J genes are TRBV7-8 and TRBJ1-5; maybe TRBD1 (6 bases). The CDR3 length is 14 residues. Germline V gene lookup returns CDR1 SGHVS and CDR2 FQNEAQ. Written as DNA, the CDR3 is TGTGCCAGCAGCTCCGGACAGCGCGATCAGCCCCGGCATTTT. It codes for CASSSGQRDQPRHF. The whole variable domain, remainder taken from reference TRBV7-8 and TRBJ1-5, is GAGVSQSPRYKVAKRGQDVALRCDPISGHVSLFWYQQALGQGPEFLTYFQNEAQLDKSGLPSDRFFAERPEGSVSTLKIQRTQQEDSAVYLCASSSGQRDQPRHFGDGTRLSIL.

This clonotype was found many times. J is TRBJ1-5 and V is TRBV6-1; D ambiguous. The CDR3 contains 15 residues. Germline V lookup: CDR1 MNHNS, CDR2 SASEGT. Trimming took 5 bases from V and 5 from J, leaving 16 bases between them. CDR3 residues: CASSRAGIRDQPQHF. CDR3 coding DNA: TGTGCCAGCAGTAGAGCGGGTATTAGGGATCAGCCCCAGCATTTT.

This clonotype has at least ten counts. The J gene is TRBJ2-2, the V gene TRBV12-3 or TRBV12-4, with 10 bases matching TRBD2. The CDR3 is 17 residues long. V was clipped by 3 bases and J by 4 bases; unmatched bases: 8. CDR3 protein: CASSFGLLAGVTGELFF. As DNA, the CDR3 is TGTGCCAGCAGTTTTGGCCTCCTAGCGGGAGTCACCGGGGAGCTGTTTTTT.

This clonotype was seen ten or more times. This chain connects TRBV7-9 to TRBJ2-5, with D perhaps TRBD1 (5 bases). CDR1 SEHNR and CDR2 FQNEAQ come from the germline V gene (reference sequence). This CDR3 has 13 residues. V lost 7 bases and J 2 bases, leaving 11 bases between the germline ends. The CDR3 DNA sequence: TGTGCCAGCAACCCGGACAATCAAGAGACCCAGTACTTC. Protein product: CASNPDNQETQYF.

This clonotype was observed at least ten times. J is TRBJ2-7 and V is TRBV27; the D gene is possibly TRBD2 (5 bases). The CDR3 totals 15 residues. Germline V CDR1 and CDR2: MNHEY, SMNVEV (reference sequence). Deletions cut 3 bases from V and 5 bases from J, with 17 bases between. As DNA, the CDR3 is TGTGCCAGCAGTTTTTGGGGAGAGAAGGCACACGAGCAGTACTTC. Translation: CASSFWGEKAHEQYF.

This clonotype was seen repeatedly, ten times or more. V and J are TRBV20-1 and TRBJ1-2; D ambiguous. Trimming removed 3 bases from V and 4 bases from J, with 12 bases in between. Germline V gene lookup returns CDR1 DFQATT and CDR2 SNEGSKA (reference sequence). The CDR3 length is 13 residues. CDR3 residues: CSASESRIYGYTF. The DNA for the CDR3 is TGCAGTGCTAGTGAATCCAGAATCTATGGCTACACCTTC.